The next 16 T cell receptor beta chains were all read from a single sample in a study of technical replicates of blood from a few donors (dated by TCRdb to 2016 to 2017). The library was generated by the immunoSEQ multiplex PCR assay. Not all clones reach the TCRdb copy of this immuneACCESS table, which keeps in-frame sequences only. Checked studies attribute under half of the gap to unresolved V genes and leave the rest unexplained. The sample table lists more than 65,000 clones, nearly 96% of them with a count of one. The top ten clonotypes cover 0.3% to 0.45% of the sample. The source material was T cells isolated from PBMCs. The receptors derive from a human donor in good health.

This clone has more than one count but fewer than ten. The V gene is TRBV29-1, the J gene TRBJ1-1; the D is unclear. V shed 3 bases and J shed 3 bases, with 5 bases lying between them. The CDR3 loop spans 11 amino acids. Per germline, CDR1 SQVTM and CDR2 ANQGSEA. The CDR3 sequence is CSVDIYTEAFF. The CDR3 nucleotides read TGCAGCGTTGATATTTACACTGAAGCTTTCTTT.

This rearrangement joins TRBV2 to TRBJ2-5; 8 nucleotides line up with TRBD1. After removal of 6 bases from V and 4 bases from J, the junction contained 13 bases not matched to a gene. CDR1 SNHLY and CDR2 FYNNEI come from the germline V gene. This CDR3 contains 16 residues. CDR3 loop: CASSRPGTGKRETQYF. The CDR3 nucleotides read TGTGCCAGCAGCCGTCCCGGGACAGGAAAGAGAGAGACCCAGTACTTC.

CDR3 sequence (DNA): TGTGCCAGCAGCCTCAGGACAGTTTCACCTCAAGCTTTCTTT. It codes for CASSLRTVSPQAFF. V gene TRBV14 combines with J gene TRBJ1-1; TRBD1 is a possible D gene (6 bases). The CDR3 consists of 14 residues. V shed 4 bases and J shed 9 bases, with 18 bases lying between them. Germline V gives CDR1 SGHDN, CDR2 FVKESK.

The rearrangement joins TRBV25-1 to TRBJ2-7, with 12 bases fitting TRBD1. V gave up 7 bases and J gave up 2 bases; unmatched junction bases: 6. Germline V lookup: CDR1 MGHDK, CDR2 SYGVNS. The CDR3 is 15 residues long. CDR3 sequence reads: CASTEGQGAPYEQYF. The CDR3, as DNA: TGTGCCAGCACCGAGGGACAGGGGGCGCCCTACGAGCAGTACTTC.

J is TRBJ2-4 and V is TRBV9, with D possibly being TRBD1 (6 bases). The CDR3 contains 16 residues. V lost 1 base to trimming and J lost 3 bases, with 14 bases between them. Germline V gene lookup returns CDR1 SGDLS and CDR2 YYNGEE. The CDR3 region has the DNA TGTGCCAGCAGCGTATCCTCCGGGACATTCAAAAACATTCAGTACTTC. Its translation: CASSVSSGTFKNIQYF.

This chain connects TRBV9 to TRBJ2-5, with D maybe TRBD2 (6 bases). This CDR3 has 14 residues. CDR1 is SGDLS and CDR2 is YYNGEE in the germline V gene. Trimming took 4 bases from V and 5 from J, leaving 15 bases between them. This CDR3 is CASSHGLGGETQYF. In DNA form, the CDR3 reads TGTGCCAGCAGCCACGGACTTGGGGGGGAGACCCAGTACTTC.

This clone was counted only a few times. The gene calls are TRBV18 and TRBJ2-1; the D gene is possibly TRBD1 (5 bases). This CDR3 has 11 residues. Trimming removed 2 bases at V and 9 bases at J, with 5 bases between. Looked up from germline, CDR1 is KGHSH and CDR2 is LQKENI. CDR3 sequence: CASSPTGEQFF. The CDR3 DNA reads TGTGCCAGCTCACCAACAGGTGAGCAGTTCTTC.

The CDR3 protein is CSGNRGGADTQYF. In DNA, the CDR3 is TGCAGCGGCAACAGGGGAGGCGCAGATACGCAGTATTTT. The V and J genes are TRBV29-1 and TRBJ2-3, with a tentative D call TRBD1 (7 bases). Germline CDR1 and CDR2: SQVTM and ANQGSEA. With 7 bases removed from V and 4 bases from J, the gap between germline ends came to 15 bases. The CDR3 sequence is 13 residues long.

This sequence joins TRBV25-1 and TRBJ1-1; no clear D. V was pared by 3 bases and J by 0 bases, with 5 bases between. This CDR3 comprises 13 residues. Per the germline V gene, CDR1 is MGHDK and CDR2 is SYGVNS. The CDR3 sequence: CASSDRLNTEAFF. CDR3 nucleotides: TGTGCCAGCAGTGACAGGCTGAACACTGAAGCTTTCTTT.

The chain employs TRBV19 and TRBJ1-5, with D perhaps TRBD1 (5 bases). The CDR3 covers 14 residues. The V end was cut by 8 bases, the J end by 3 bases, with 14 bases between. Germline CDR1 LNHDA, CDR2 SQIVND (reference sequence). Here the CDR3 reads CASCQGRNNQPQHF. CDR3 bases: TGTGCCAGTTGTCAGGGCAGAAACAATCAGCCCCAGCATTTT.

This chain uses TRBV7-6 with TRBJ1-1; 7 bases map to TRBD1. Trimming at V came to 6 bases and at J to 1 base, leaving 5 bases not matched to a gene. The CDR3 contains 14 residues. The germline CDR1 and CDR2 sequences are SGHVS and FNYEAQ. The chain's CDR3 is CASSKTGQNTEAFF. CDR3 in DNA: TGTGCCAGCAGTAAGACAGGGCAGAACACTGAAGCTTTCTTT.

This chain joins TRBV28 and TRBJ1-1; D may be TRBD1 (6 bases). Trimming cost V 7 bases and J 5 bases, with 17 bases left between them. This CDR3 spans 14 amino acids. Germline V CDR1 and CDR2: MDHEN, SYDVKM. The CDR3 sequence: CASTPGGRWTEAFF. The DNA for the CDR3 is TGTGCCAGCACCCCGGGGGGCAGATGGACTGAAGCTTTCTTT.

This chain links TRBV5-4 with TRBJ1-1, with 8 bases fitting TRBD1. J gave up 4 bases and V 5 bases, and 7 bases lay outside the gene matches. Looked up from germline, CDR1 is SGHNT and CDR2 is YYREEE (reference sequence). The CDR3 sequence is 14 residues long. DNA of the CDR3: TGTGCCAGCAGGTACCCAGGGGGCACCACTGAAGCTTTCTTT. This sequence encodes CASRYPGGTTEAFF.

The chain has TRBV4-2 and TRBJ2-7; TRBD2 matches at 10 bases. V shed 4 bases, J shed 2 bases, and the junction held 5 bases outside the gene matches. The CDR3 consists of 15 residues. Germline values: CDR1 LGHNA, CDR2 YNFKEQ. The CDR3 sequence is CASSRGLAVTYEQYF. CDR3 in DNA: TGTGCCAGCAGCCGCGGACTAGCGGTAACCTACGAGCAGTACTTC.

This clone has a single count. The chain employs TRBV7-2 and TRBJ1-5; D call uncertain. Germline assignment: CDR1 SGHTA and CDR2 FQGNSA. The CDR3 is 13 residues long. Trimming left V 2 bases short and J 5 bases short, with 7 bases between. The CDR3 loop reads CASSLPGDQPQHF. For the CDR3, the DNA is TGTGCCAGCAGCTTACCCGGGGATCAGCCCCAGCATTTT.

The chain combines TRBV5-8 with TRBJ2-7, with 7 bases matching TRBD2. From germline, CDR1 is SGHTS and CDR2 YDEGEE. The CDR3 length is 14 residues. V gave up 4 bases and J gave up 0 bases; unmatched junction bases: 4. CDR3 sequence: CASSLTSVSYEQYF. The CDR3 bases are TGTGCCAGCAGCCTTACTAGCGTCTCCTACGAGCAGTACTTC.